This T cell receptor beta chain was captured by sequencing in a study of blood T cells in healthy people across ages. A J-beta primer mix and a sample-barcoded 5' primer were used in a second PCR of about 7 to 12 cycles. TCRdb called the 5' RACE reads again in MiXCR, with one record for every CDR3 protein. Among more than 600,000 distinct CDR3 sequences listed, 20% to 30% were seen once. The CDR3 is 15 amino acids. Germline V CDR1 and CDR2: MGHDK, SYGVNS. The ends were cut back, 10 bases at V and 4 bases at J, with 17 bases in the middle. A further study also used this sample, focusing on T cells of mothers and their children.

The origin of this receptor is a boy between 10 and 17 years old in good health. V and J are TRBV25-1 and TRBJ1-6; no reliable D call. The sample taken for sequencing was blood. The CDR3 loop is CATTGSVRYNSPLHF. The CDR3 nucleotides read TGTGCCACCACGGGCTCGGTGAGGTATAATTCACCCCTCCACTTT.